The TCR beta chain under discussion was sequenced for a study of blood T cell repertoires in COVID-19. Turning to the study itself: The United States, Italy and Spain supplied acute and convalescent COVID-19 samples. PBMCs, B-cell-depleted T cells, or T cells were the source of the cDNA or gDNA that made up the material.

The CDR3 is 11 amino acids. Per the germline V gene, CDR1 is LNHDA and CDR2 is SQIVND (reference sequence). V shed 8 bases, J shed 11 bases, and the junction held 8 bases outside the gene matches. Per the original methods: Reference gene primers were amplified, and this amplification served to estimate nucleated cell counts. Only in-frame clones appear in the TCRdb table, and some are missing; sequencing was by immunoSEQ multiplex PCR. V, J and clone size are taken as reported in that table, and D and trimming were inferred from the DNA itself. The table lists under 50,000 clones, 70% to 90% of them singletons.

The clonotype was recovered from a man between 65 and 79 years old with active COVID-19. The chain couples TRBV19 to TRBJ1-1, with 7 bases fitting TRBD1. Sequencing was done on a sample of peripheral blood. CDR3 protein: CASGTGVQAFF. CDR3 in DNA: TGTGCCAGTGGAACAGGGGTACAGGCTTTCTTT. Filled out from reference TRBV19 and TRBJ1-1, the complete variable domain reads DGGITQSPKYLFRKEGQNVTLSCEQNLNHDAMYWYRQDPGQGLRLIYYSQIVNDFQKGDIAEGYSVSREKKESFPLTVTSAQKNPTAFYLCASGTGVQAFFGQGTRLTVV.